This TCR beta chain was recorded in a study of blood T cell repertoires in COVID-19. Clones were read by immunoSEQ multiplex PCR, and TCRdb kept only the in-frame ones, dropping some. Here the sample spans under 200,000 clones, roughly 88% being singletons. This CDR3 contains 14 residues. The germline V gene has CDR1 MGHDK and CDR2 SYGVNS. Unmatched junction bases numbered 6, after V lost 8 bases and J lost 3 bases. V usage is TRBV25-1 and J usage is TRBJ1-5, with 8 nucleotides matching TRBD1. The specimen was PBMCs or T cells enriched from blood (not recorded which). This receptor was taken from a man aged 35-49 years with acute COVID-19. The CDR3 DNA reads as TGTGCCAGCTCCCAGGGGGCGGTCAATCAGCCCCAGCATTTT. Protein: CASSQGAVNQPQHF.